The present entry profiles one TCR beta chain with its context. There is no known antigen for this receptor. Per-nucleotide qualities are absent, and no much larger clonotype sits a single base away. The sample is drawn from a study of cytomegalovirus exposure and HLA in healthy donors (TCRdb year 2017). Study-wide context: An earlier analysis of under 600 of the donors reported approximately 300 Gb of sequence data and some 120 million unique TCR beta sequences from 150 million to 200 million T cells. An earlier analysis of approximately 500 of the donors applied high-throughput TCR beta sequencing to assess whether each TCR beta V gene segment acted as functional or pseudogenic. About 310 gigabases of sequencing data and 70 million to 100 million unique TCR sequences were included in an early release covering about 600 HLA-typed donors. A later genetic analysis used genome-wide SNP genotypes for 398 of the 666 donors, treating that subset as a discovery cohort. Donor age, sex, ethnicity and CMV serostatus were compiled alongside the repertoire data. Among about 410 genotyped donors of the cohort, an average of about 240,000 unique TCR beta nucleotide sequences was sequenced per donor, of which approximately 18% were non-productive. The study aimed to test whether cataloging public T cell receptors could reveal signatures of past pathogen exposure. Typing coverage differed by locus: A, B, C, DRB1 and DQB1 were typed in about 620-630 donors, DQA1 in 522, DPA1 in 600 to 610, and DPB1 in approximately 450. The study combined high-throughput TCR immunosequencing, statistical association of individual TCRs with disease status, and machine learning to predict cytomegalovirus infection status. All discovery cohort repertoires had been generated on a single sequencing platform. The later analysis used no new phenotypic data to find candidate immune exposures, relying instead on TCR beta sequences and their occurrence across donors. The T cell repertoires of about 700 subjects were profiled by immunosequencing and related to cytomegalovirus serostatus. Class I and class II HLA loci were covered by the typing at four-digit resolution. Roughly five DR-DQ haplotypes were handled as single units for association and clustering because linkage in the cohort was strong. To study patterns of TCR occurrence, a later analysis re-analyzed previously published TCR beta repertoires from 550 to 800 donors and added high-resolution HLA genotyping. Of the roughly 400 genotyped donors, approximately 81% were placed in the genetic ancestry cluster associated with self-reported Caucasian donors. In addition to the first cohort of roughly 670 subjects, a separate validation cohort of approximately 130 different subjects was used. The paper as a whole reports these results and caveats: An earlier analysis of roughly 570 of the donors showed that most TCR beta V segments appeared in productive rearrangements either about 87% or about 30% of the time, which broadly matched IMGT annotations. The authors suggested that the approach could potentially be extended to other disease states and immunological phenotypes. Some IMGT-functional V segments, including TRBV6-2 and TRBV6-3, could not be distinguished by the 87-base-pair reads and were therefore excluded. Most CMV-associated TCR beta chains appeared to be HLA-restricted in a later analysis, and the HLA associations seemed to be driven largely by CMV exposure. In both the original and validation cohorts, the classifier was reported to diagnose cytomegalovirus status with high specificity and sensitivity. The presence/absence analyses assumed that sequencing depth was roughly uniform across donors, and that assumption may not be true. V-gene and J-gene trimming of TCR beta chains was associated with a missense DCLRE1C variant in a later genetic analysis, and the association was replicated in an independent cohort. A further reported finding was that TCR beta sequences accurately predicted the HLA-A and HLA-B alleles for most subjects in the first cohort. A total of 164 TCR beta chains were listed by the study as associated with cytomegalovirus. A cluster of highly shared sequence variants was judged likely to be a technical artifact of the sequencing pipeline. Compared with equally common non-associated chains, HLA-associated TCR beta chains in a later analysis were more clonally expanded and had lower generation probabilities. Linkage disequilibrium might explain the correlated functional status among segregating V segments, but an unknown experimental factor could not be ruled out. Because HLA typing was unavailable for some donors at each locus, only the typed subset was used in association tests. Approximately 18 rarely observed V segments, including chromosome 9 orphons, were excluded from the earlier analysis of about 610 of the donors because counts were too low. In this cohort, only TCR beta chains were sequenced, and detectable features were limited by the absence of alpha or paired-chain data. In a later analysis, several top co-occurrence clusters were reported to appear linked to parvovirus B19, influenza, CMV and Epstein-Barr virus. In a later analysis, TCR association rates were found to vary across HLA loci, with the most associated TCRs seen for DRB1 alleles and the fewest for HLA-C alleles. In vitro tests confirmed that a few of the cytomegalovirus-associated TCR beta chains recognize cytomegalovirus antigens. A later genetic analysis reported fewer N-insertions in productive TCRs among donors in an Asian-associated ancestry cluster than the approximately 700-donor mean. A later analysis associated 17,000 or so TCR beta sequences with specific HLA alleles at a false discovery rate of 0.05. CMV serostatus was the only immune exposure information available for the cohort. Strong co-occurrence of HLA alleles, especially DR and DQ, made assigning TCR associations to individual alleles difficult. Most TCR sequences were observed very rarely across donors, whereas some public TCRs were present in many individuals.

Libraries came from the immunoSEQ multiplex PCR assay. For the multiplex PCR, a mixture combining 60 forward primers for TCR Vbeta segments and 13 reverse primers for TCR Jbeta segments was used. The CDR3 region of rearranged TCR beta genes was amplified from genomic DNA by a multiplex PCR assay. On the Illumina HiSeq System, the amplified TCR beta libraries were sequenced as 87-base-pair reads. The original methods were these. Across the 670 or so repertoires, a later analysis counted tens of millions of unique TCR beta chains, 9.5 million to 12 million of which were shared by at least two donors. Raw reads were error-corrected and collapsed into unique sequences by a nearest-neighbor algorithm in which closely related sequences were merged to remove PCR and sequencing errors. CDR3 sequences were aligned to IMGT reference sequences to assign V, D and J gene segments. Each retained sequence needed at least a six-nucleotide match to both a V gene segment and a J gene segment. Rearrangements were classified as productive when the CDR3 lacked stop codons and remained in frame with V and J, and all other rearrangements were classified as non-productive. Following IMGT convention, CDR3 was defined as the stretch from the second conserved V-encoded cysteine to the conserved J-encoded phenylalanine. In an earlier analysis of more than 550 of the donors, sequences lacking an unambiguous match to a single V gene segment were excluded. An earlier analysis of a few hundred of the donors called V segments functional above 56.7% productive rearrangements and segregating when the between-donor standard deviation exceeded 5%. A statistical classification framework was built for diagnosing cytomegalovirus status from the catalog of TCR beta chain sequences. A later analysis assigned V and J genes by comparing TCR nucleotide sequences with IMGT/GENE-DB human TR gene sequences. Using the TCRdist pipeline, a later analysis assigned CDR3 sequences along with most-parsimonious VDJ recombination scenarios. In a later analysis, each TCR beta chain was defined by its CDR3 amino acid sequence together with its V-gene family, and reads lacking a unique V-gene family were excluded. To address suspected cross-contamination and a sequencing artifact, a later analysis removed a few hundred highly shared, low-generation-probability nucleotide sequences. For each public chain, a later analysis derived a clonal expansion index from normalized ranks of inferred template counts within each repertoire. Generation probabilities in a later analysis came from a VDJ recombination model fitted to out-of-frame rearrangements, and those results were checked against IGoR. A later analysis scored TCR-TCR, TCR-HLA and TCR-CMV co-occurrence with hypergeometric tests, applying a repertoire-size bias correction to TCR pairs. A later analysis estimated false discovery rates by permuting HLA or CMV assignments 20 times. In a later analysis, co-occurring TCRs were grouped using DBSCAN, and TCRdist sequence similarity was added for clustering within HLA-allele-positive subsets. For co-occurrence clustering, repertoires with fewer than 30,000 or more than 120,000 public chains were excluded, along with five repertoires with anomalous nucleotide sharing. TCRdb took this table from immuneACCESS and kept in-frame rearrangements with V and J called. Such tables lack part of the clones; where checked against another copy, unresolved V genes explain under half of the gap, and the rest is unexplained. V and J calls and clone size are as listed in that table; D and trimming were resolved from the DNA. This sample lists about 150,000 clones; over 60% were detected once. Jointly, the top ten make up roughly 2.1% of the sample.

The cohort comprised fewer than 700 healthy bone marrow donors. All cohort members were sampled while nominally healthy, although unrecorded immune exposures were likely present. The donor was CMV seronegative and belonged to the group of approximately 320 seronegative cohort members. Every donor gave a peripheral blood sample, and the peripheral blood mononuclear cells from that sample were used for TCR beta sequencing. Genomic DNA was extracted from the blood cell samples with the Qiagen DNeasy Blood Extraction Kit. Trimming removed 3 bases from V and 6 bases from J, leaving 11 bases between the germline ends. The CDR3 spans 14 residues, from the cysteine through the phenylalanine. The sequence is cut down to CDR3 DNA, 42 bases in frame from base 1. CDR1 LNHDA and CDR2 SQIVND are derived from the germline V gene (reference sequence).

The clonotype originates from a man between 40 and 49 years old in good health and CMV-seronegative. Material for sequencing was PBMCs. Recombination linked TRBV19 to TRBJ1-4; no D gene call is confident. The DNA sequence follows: TGTGCCAGTAGTATGGGCAGGTCATATGAAAAACTGTTTTTT. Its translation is CASSMGRSYEKLFF.